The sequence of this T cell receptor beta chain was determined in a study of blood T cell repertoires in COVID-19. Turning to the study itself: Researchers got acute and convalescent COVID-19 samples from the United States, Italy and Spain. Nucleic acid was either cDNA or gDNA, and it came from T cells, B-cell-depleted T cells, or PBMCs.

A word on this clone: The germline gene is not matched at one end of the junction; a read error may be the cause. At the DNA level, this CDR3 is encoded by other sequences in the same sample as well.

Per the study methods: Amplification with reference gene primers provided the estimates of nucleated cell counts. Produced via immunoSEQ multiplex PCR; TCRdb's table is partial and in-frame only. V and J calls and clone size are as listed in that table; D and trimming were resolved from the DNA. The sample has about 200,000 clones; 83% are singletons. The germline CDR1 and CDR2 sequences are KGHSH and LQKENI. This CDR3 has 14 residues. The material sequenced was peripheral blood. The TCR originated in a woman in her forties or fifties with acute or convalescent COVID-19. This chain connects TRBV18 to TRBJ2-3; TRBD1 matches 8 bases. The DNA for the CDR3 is TGTGCCAGCTCTCCACGACAGGGGCCAGATACGCAGTATTTT. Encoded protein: CASSPRQGPDTQYF.